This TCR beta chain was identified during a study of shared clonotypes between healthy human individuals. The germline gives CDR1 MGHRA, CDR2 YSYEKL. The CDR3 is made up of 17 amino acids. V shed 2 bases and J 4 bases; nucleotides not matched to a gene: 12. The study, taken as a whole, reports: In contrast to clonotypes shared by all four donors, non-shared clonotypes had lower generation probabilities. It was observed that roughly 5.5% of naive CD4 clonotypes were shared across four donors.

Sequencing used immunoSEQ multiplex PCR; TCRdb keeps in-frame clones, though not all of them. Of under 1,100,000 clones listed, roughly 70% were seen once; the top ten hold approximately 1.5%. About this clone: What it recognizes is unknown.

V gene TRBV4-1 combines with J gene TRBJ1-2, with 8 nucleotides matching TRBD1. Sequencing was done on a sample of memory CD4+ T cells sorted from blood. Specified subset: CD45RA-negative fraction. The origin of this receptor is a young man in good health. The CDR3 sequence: CASSQLLGAGGVYGYTF. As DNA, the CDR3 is TGCGCCAGCAGCCAACTTTTGGGGGCAGGGGGCGTCTATGGCTACACCTTC.